This T cell receptor (beta chain) derives from a study of blood T cell repertoires in COVID-19. Using immunoSEQ multiplex PCR, the repertoire was profiled, and TCRdb retains in-frame clones only, with some absent. The data contain 85,000 to 130,000 clones, roughly four fifths of them singletons. The germline V gene encodes CDR1 LNHDA and CDR2 SQIVND (reference sequence). The CDR3 totals 13 residues. V gave up 7 bases and J gave up 1 base, with 7 bases separating them. This clonotype originated in a man in his sixties with acute or convalescent COVID-19. The sequenced material came from peripheral blood. The V gene is TRBV19, the J gene TRBJ2-2; D unclear. The CDR3 DNA sequence: TGTGCCAGTAATCCTATGAACACCGGGGAGCTGTTTTTT. Protein product: CASNPMNTGELFF.